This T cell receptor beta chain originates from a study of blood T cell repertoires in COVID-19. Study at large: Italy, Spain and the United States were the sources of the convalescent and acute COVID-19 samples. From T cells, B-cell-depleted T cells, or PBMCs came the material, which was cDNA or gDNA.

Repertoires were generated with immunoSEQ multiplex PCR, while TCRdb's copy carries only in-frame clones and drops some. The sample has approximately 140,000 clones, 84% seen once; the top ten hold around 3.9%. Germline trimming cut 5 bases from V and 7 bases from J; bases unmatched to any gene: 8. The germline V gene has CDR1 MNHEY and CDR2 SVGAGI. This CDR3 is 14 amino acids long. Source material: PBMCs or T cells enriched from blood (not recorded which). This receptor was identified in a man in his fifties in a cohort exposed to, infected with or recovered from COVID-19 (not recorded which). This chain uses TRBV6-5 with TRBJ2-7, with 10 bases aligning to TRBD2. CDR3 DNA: TGTGCCAGCAGTACGGCGCTAGCGGGAGCTGAGCAGTACTTC. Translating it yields CASSTALAGAEQYF.